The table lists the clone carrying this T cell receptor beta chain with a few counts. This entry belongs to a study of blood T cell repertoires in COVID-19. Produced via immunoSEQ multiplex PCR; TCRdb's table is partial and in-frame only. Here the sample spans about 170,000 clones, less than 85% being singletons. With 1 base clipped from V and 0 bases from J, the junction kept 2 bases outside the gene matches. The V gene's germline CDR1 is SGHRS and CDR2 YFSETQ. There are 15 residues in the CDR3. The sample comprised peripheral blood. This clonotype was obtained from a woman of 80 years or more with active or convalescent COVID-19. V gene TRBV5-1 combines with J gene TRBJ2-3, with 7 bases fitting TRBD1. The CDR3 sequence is CASSLMTGSTDTQYF. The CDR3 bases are TGCGCCAGCAGCTTGATGACAGGGAGCACAGATACGCAGTATTTT. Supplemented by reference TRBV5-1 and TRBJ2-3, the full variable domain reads KAGVTQTPRYLIKTRGQQVTLSCSPISGHRSVSWYQQTPGQGLQFLFEYFSETQRNKGNFPGRFSGRQFSNSRSEMNVSTLELGDSALYLCASSLMTGSTDTQYFGPGTRLTVL.